The TCR beta chain under discussion was sequenced for a study of blood T cell repertoires in COVID-19 (dated by TCRdb to the early 2020s). Regarding the research as a whole: Samples covering the acute and convalescent phases of COVID-19 were provided by collaborators in the United States, Italy and Spain. The prospective study material was composed of cDNA or gDNA derived from T cells, B-cell-depleted T cells, or PBMCs. The dataset comprised deeply sampled blood TCRbeta repertoires from subjects exposed to, actively infected with, or recovered from COVID-19. The repertoires were made available in a free public database intended to serve as a resource for research on the immune response to SARS-CoV-2. Samples came from the ongoing ImmuneRACE study (first 160 participants) plus 1,254 subjects from 6 global collaborators. Nearly every sample came with metadata listing a de-identified subject ID, COVID-19 status, age in years and sex. Where HLA class I and class II types were available, the types were taken from metadata supplied by the sample provider, not from assay-based typing.

Points on this clone: Which antigen it targets is not known. Nothing much larger sits one base from this clone, and base qualities are not available.

TCRbeta CDR3 regions were amplified from genomic DNA using the immunoSEQ Assay, a bias-controlled multiplex PCR. The study's processing was this. The number of nucleated cells in each sample was estimated by amplification of reference gene primers within the assay. To quantify the absolute abundance of each unique TCRbeta CDR3 rearrangement, sequence reads were collapsed and filtered. Productive Simpson clonality was computed per sample as the square root of Simpson's diversity index over productive rearrangements. TCRdb retrieved this table from immuneACCESS and kept in-frame rearrangements only. Not all clones are present; in checked studies, unresolved V genes account for under half, and no reason is known for the remainder. V, J and clone size reflect that table, while D and trimming were determined from the DNA. The sample contains about 270,000 clones, 86% of them found a single time. The ten largest clones represent 8.5% to 10% of the sample.

Another Seattle source contributed samples from volunteer blood donors who had recovered from COVID-19. Whole blood was collected in K2EDTA tubes by collaborating institutions according to the institutions' own protocols. For TCRbeta analysis, collaborators shipped samples in one of three forms: frozen whole blood, isolated PBMCs, or DNA extracted from either of those sample types. Overall study results and their limits: Clinical and demographic metadata were provided uncurated, with the amount varying by source and participant.

The sequencing sample was made of peripheral blood. This receptor was identified in a man aged 40-49 years who had recovered from COVID-19.

CDR3 reads: CASSFVQGARLMSEQYF. Read as DNA, the sequence is TGTGCCAGCAGTTTCGTACAGGGGGCGCGGTTGATGAGCGAGCAGTACTTC. Recombination connected TRBV27 to TRBJ2-7; TRBD1 agrees with 9 junctional bases. V lost 3 bases and J lost 6 bases, and the count of bases not matched to a germline gene is 15. The CDR3 spans 17 residues, from the cysteine through the phenylalanine. Only the CDR3 portion is preserved as DNA: 51 bases, with reading frame beginning at the first base. CDR1 MNHEY and CDR2 SMNVEV are derived from the germline V gene (reference sequence).